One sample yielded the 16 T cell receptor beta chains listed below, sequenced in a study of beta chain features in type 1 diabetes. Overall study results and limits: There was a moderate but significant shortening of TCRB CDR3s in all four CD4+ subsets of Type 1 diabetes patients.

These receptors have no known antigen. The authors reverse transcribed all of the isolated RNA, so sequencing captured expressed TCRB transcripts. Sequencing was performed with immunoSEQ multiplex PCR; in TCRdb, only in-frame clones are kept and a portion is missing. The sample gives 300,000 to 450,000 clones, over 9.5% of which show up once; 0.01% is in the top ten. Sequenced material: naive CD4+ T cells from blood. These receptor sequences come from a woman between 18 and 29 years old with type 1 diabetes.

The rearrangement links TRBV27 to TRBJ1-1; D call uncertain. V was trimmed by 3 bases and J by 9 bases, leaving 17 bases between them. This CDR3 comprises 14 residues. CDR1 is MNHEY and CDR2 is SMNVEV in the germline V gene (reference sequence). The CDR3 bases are TGTGCCAGCAGTTTTTACGCGGGGAAAGATAAAGCTTTCTTT. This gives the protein CASSFYAGKDKAFF.

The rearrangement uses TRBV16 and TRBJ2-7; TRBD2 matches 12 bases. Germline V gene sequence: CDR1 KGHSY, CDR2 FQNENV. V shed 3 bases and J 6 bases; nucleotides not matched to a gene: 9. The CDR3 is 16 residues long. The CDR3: CASSQNLAGGPGEQYF. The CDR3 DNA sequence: TGTGCCAGCAGCCAGAATCTAGCGGGAGGGCCGGGCGAGCAGTACTTC.

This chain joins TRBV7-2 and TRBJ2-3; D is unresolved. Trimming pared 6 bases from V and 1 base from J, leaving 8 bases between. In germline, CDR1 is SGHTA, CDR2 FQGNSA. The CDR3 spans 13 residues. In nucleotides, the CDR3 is TGTGCCAGCAGAATCACAGGCACAGATACGCAGTATTTT. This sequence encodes CASRITGTDTQYF.

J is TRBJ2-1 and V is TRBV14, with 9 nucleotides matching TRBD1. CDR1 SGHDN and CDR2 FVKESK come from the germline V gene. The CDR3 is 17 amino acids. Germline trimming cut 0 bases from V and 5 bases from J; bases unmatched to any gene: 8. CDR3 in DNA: TGTGCCAGCAGCCAAGACTCTGGGACAGGGTCCAACAATGAGCAGTTCTTC. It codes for CASSQDSGTGSNNEQFF.

The chain's CDR3 is CASSPRQDFRYEQYF. The CDR3 coding sequence is TGCGCCAGCAGCCCCCGACAGGATTTTCGCTACGAGCAGTACTTC. J is TRBJ2-7 and V is TRBV4-3, with D perhaps matching TRBD1 (6 bases). Germline lookup yields CDR1 LGHNA and CDR2 YSLEER. The CDR3 totals 15 residues. Trimming stripped 4 bases from V and 3 bases from J, with 16 bases between.

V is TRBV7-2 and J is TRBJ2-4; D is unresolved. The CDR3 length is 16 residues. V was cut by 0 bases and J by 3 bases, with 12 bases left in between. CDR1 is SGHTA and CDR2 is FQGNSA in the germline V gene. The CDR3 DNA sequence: TGTGCCAGCAGCTTAGCGGGCCTTCTTGGCAAAAACATTCAGTACTTC. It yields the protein CASSLAGLLGKNIQYF.

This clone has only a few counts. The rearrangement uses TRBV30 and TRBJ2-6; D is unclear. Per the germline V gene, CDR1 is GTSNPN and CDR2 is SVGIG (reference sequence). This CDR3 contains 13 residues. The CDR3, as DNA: TGTCTGATGGCCGTCTCTGGGGCCAACGTCCTGACTTTC. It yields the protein CLMAVSGANVLTF.

The CDR3 protein is CASSFPSGRGTGELFF. The CDR3 nucleotides read TGTGCCAGCAGCTTTCCTAGCGGGAGGGGAACCGGGGAGCTGTTTTTT. The chain carries TRBV11-3 and TRBJ2-2; 12 bases agree with TRBD2. The CDR3 length is 16 residues. Trimming cost V 3 bases and J 5 bases; bases outside gene matches: 4. CDR1 is SGHNT and CDR2 is YENEEA in the germline V gene.

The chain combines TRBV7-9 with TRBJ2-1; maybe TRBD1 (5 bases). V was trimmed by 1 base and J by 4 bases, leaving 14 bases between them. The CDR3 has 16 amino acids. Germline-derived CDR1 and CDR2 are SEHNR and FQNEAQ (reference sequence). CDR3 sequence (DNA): TGTGCCAGCAGCTTAGGTCAGGGAACCTTGTACAATGAGCAGTTCTTC. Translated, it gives CASSLGQGTLYNEQFF.

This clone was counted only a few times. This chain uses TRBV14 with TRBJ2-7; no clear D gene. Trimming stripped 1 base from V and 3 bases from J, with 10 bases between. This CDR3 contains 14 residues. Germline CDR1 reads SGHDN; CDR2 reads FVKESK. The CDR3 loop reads CASSQANSYYEQYF. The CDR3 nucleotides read TGTGCCAGCAGCCAAGCAAACAGCTACTACGAGCAGTACTTC. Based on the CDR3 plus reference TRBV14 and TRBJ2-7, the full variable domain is EAGVTQFPSHSVIEKGQTVTLRCDPISGHDNLYWYRRVMGKEIKFLLHFVKESKQDESGMPNNRFLAERTGGTYSTLKVQPAELEDSGVYFCASSQANSYYEQYFGPGTRLTVT.

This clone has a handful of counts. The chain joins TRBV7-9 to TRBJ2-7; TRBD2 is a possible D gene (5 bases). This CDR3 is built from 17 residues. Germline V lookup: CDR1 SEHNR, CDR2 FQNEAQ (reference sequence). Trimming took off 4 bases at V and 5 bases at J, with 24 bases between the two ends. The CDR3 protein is CASSSTLTRLLRHEQYF. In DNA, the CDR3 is TGTGCCAGCAGCTCCACCCTCACTAGGTTACTCCGGCACGAGCAGTACTTC.

This CDR3 reads CASRVPGTAYGYTF. The CDR3 region has the DNA TGTGCCAGCAGGGTCCCGGGGACAGCATATGGCTACACCTTC. The chain links TRBV6-5 to TRBJ1-2; 7 bases align to TRBD1. Trimming cost V 6 bases and J 5 bases; bases outside gene matches: 9. In germline, CDR1 is MNHEY, CDR2 SVGAGI. This CDR3 has 14 residues.

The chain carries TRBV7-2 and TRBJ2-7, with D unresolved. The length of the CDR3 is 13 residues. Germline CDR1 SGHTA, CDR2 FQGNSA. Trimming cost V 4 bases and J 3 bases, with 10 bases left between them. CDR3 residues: CASSSRVGYEQYF. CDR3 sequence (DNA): TGTGCCAGCAGCTCCCGGGTGGGCTACGAGCAGTACTTC.

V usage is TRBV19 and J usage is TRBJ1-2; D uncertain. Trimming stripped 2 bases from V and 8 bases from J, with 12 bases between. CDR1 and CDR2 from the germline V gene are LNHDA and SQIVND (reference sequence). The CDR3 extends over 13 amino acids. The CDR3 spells CASSIRGGGGYTF. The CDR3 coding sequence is TGTGCCAGTAGTATAAGAGGAGGAGGCGGCTACACCTTC.

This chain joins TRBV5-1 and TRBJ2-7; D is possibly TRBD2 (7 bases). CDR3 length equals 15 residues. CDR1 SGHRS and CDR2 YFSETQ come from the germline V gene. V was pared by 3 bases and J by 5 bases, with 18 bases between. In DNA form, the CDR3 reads TGCGCCAGCAGCTCTCGTCGTGGGGGGGCCAACGAGCAGTACTTC. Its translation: CASSSRRGGANEQYF.

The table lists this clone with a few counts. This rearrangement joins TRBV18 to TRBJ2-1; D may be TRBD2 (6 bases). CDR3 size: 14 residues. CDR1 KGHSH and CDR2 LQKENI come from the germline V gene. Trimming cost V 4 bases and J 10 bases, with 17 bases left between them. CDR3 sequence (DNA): TGTGCCAGCTCACGCGACCAGACTAGAGACGAGCAGTTCTTC. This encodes CASSRDQTRDEQFF.